The 27 T cell receptor beta chains below come from one sample, sequenced in a study of blood T cell repertoires in COVID-19. The method was immunoSEQ multiplex PCR; TCRdb's version includes in-frame clones alone and lacks a portion of them. This table has 200,000 to 250,000 clones, 65% to 90% appearing once. Material: peripheral blood. The receptors stem from a woman aged 80 or over with active or convalescent COVID-19.

This sequence joins TRBV6-5 and TRBJ2-1; 13 positions match TRBD2. The CDR3 covers 15 residues. V lost 6 bases to trimming and J lost 6 bases; unmatched junction nucleotides: 5. CDR1 is MNHEY and CDR2 is SVGAGI in the germline V gene. DNA for the CDR3: TGTGCCAGCAGAGGGACTAGCGGGATTTCCAATGAGCAGTTCTTC. Translation gives CASRGTSGISNEQFF.

The chain is built from TRBV19 and TRBJ2-2; 10 nucleotides match TRBD2. V was clipped by 4 bases and J by 4 bases; unmatched bases: 12. This CDR3 is built from 18 residues. Germline V gene lookup returns CDR1 LNHDA and CDR2 SQIVND (reference sequence). The CDR3: CASSKAPLAGVGTGELFF. Here the CDR3 DNA reads TGTGCCAGTAGTAAAGCCCCTCTAGCGGGGGTGGGCACCGGGGAGCTGTTTTTT.

The gene calls are TRBV7-2 and TRBJ1-6; the D is unclear. CDR1 and CDR2 (germline): SGHTA, FQGNSA. There are 15 residues in the CDR3. The V gene lost 3 bases and the J gene lost 5 bases, with 11 bases spanning the gap. CDR3 region: CASSLQAAHNSPLHF. The CDR3 nucleotides are TGTGCCAGCAGCTTGCAGGCCGCCCATAATTCACCCCTCCACTTT.

The genes are TRBV28 and TRBJ1-2, with TRBD1 matching 9 bases. V dropped 8 bases and J dropped 8; count of bases not matched to a gene: 9. Looked up from germline, CDR1 is MDHEN and CDR2 is SYDVKM. The CDR3 runs 13 residues. CDR3: CASGTGGRGGYTF. CDR3 nucleotides: TGTGCCAGCGGTACAGGGGGCCGAGGAGGCTACACCTTC.

This clone has a handful of counts. One junction end does not reproduce the germline sequence, and a read error may be involved. The V and J genes are TRBV5-1 and TRBJ1-1; a weak D match, TRBD1 (5 bases). CDR1 and CDR2 (germline): SGHRS, YFSETQ. The length of the CDR3 is 15 residues. This CDR3 is CASSLVRLGDTEAFF. CDR3 DNA sequence: TGCGCCAGCAGTTTGGTCCGCCTAGGGGACACTGAAGCTTTCTTT.

V is TRBV27 and J is TRBJ1-1, with D perhaps matching TRBD1 (6 bases). The germline CDR1 and CDR2 sequences are MNHEY and SMNVEV (reference sequence). Trimming removed 6 bases at V and 0 bases at J, with 14 bases between. This CDR3 region has 15 residues. For the CDR3, the DNA is TGTGCCAGCAGCCCTAGGGCAGGGGTGAACACTGAAGCTTTCTTT. It is translated as CASSPRAGVNTEAFF.

This rearrangement joins TRBV14 to TRBJ2-7, with 12 nucleotides matching TRBD2. V lost 3 bases, J lost 0 bases, and 9 bases stayed unmatched. The germline V gene has CDR1 SGHDN and CDR2 FVKESK. This CDR3 contains 18 residues. In DNA, the CDR3 is TGTGCCAGCAGCCAGCATAGGACTAGCGGGACCAGCTCCTACGAGCAGTACTTC. This translates into CASSQHRTSGTSSYEQYF. The full variable domain, rest sourced from reference TRBV14 and TRBJ2-7, is EAGVTQFPSHSVIEKGQTVTLRCDPISGHDNLYWYRRVMGKEIKFLLHFVKESKQDESGMPNNRFLAERTGGTYSTLKVQPAELEDSGVYFCASSQHRTSGTSSYEQYFGPGTRLTVT.

CDR3 sequence: CSVGQGRGELFF. In nucleotides, the CDR3 is TGCAGCGTTGGGCAGGGGCGCGGGGAGCTGTTTTTT. The chain combines TRBV29-1 with TRBJ2-2; the D gene is possibly TRBD1 (6 bases). There are 12 residues in the CDR3. Germline CDR1 SQVTM, CDR2 ANQGSEA. The ends were cut back, 4 bases at V and 7 bases at J, with 10 bases in the middle.

The chain employs TRBV7-8 and TRBJ2-1; tentatively, D is TRBD1 (6 bases). Per germline, CDR1 SGHVS and CDR2 FQNEAQ. Trimming took off 1 base at V and 0 bases at J, with 10 bases between the two ends. This CDR3 is built from 16 residues. CDR3 DNA: TGTGCCAGCAGCTTAGGGGGGCGCGGCTCCTACAATGAGCAGTTCTTC. This sequence encodes CASSLGGRGSYNEQFF.

The chain links TRBV5-1 to TRBJ1-2; tentatively, D is TRBD1 (6 bases). Deletions cut 0 bases from V and 6 bases from J, with 15 bases between. The CDR3 is made up of 15 amino acids. Germline lookup yields CDR1 SGHRS and CDR2 YFSETQ. The DNA for the CDR3 is TGCGCCAGCAGCTTGGAGGGACACCTCTCCGATGGCTACACCTTC. Translation gives CASSLEGHLSDGYTF.

This clone was detected a few times. This rearrangement joins TRBV4-2 to TRBJ1-6; TRBD1 aligns across 7 bases. The ends lost 4 bases at V and 2 bases at J; junction bases unmatched: 2. The CDR3 runs to 15 residues. CDR1 LGHNA and CDR2 YNFKEQ come from the germline V gene. CDR3 residues: CASSPGQAYNSPLHF. CDR3 nucleotides: TGTGCCAGCAGCCCCGGACAGGCCTATAATTCACCCCTCCACTTT.

The rearrangement links TRBV11-2 to TRBJ2-1, with 10 bases fitting TRBD2. Germline V gene sequence: CDR1 SGHAT, CDR2 FQNNGV. The CDR3 length is 15 residues. Germline trimming cut 2 bases from V and 9 bases from J; bases unmatched to any gene: 7. In nucleotides, the CDR3 is TGTGCCAGCAGCTTAACTAGCGGGGCGCAAGGTGAGCAGTTCTTC. It translates to CASSLTSGAQGEQFF.

The chain's CDR3 is CASSSSNFLAKNIQYF. The CDR3 DNA follows: TGTGCCAGCAGTTCATCAAATTTCTTAGCCAAAAACATTCAGTACTTC. The chain couples TRBV27 to TRBJ2-4; D unresolved. Trimming took 4 bases from V and 0 from J, leaving 13 bases between them. The CDR3 has 16 residues. Germline-derived CDR1 and CDR2 are MNHEY and SMNVEV (reference sequence).

This chain connects TRBV2 to TRBJ2-2; 7 nucleotides match TRBD1. The CDR3 consists of 15 residues. Trimming took 9 bases from V and 4 from J; bases not matched to a gene: 11. Germline V CDR1 and CDR2: SNHLY, FYNNEI. The CDR3 spells CASCLDRAGTGELFF. CDR3 DNA sequence: TGTGCCAGTTGCCTCGACAGGGCGGGCACCGGGGAGCTGTTTTTT. Filled out from reference TRBV2 and TRBJ2-2, the complete variable domain reads EPEVTQTPSHQVTQMGQEVILRCVPISNHLYFYWYRQILGQKVEFLVSFYNNEISEKSEIFDDQFSVERPDGSNFTLKIRSTKLEDSAMYFCASCLDRAGTGELFFGEGSRLTVL.

The CDR3 DNA is TGTGCCAGCAGCCAAGGGGGACATAGCAATCAGCCCCAGCATTTT. The encoded protein is CASSQGGHSNQPQHF. The chain employs TRBV3-1 (or the pseudogene TRBV3-2) and TRBJ1-5; maybe TRBD1 (6 bases). The CDR3 loop spans 15 amino acids. Deletions cut 1 base from V and 0 bases from J, with 7 bases between. Germline V lookup: CDR1 LGHDT, CDR2 YNNKEL (reference sequence).

This clone showed up just a few times. The chain combines TRBV6-4 with TRBJ1-6, with a possible D match to TRBD1 (6 bases). Germline assignment: CDR1 MRHNA and CDR2 SNTAGT. V was cut by 4 bases and J by 10 bases, with 14 bases left in between. This CDR3 spans 14 amino acids. The chain's CDR3 is CASSGQAWNSPLHF. The DNA of the CDR3 is TGTGCCAGCAGTGGACAGGCTTGGAACTCACCCCTCCACTTT.

The chain couples TRBV7-9 to TRBJ2-1; D gene uncertain. V dropped 3 bases and J dropped 0 bases, with 6 bases sitting between them. The CDR3 is 14 residues long. Germline lookup yields CDR1 SEHNR and CDR2 FQNEAQ (reference sequence). CDR3 sequence (DNA): TGTGCCAGCAGCTTTCAGGCCTCCTACAATGAGCAGTTCTTC. It translates to CASSFQASYNEQFF. Full variable domain (remainder filled in from reference TRBV7-9 and TRBJ2-1): DTGVSQNPRHKITKRGQNVTFRCDPISEHNRLYWYRQTLGQGPEFLTYFQNEAQLEKSRLLSDRFSAERPKGSFSTLEIQRTEQGDSAMYLCASSFQASYNEQFFGPGTRLTVL.

This rearrangement joins TRBV2 to TRBJ1-2; TRBD1 aligns across 10 bases. Trimming removed 10 bases from V and 6 bases from J; junction bases left unmatched: 5. Germline V gene lookup returns CDR1 SNHLY and CDR2 FYNNEI. The CDR3 is 12 amino acids. The CDR3 DNA is TGTGCCACCCGACAGGGGGCGCATGGCTACACCTTC. Amino acids: CATRQGAHGYTF.

The V and J genes are TRBV19 and TRBJ1-5; tentatively, D is TRBD1 (5 bases). V dropped 5 bases and J dropped 0 bases, with 8 bases sitting between them. The CDR3 has 14 residues. Per the germline V gene, CDR1 is LNHDA and CDR2 is SQIVND (reference sequence). The CDR3 DNA sequence: TGTGCCAGTAGTGGGGCTTCTAGCAATCAGCCCCAGCATTTT. Translated, it gives CASSGASSNQPQHF.

The CDR3 loop reads CASIGAGGNSPLHF. CDR3 in DNA: TGCGCCAGCATTGGGGCCGGGGGGAATTCACCCCTCCACTTT. The V gene is TRBV23-1, the J gene TRBJ1-6; possible D gene TRBD1, 5 bases. TRBV23-1 is annotated as an ORF whose role is uncertain. The V and J ends lost 7 bases and 7 bases respectively, with 14 bases between them. The CDR3 has 14 residues.

The chain couples TRBV19 to TRBJ2-1, with D uncertain. Germline V gene lookup returns CDR1 LNHDA and CDR2 SQIVND (reference sequence). This CDR3 spans 13 amino acids. With 3 bases removed from V and 5 bases from J, the gap between germline ends came to 8 bases. The CDR3 spells CASSIPPDNEQFF. CDR3 in DNA: TGTGCCAGTAGTATCCCTCCCGACAATGAGCAGTTCTTC.

This clone was observed a few times. The chain couples TRBV5-1 to TRBJ2-1, with 13 nucleotides matching TRBD2. The CDR3 runs 16 residues. Germline CDR1 and CDR2: SGHRS and YFSETQ. Trimming cost V 5 bases and J 9 bases; bases outside gene matches: 11. CDR3 loop: CASRSLAGGPGGEQFF. In DNA, the CDR3 is TGCGCCAGCAGATCACTAGCGGGAGGGCCCGGAGGTGAGCAGTTCTTC.

The CDR3 loop is CASSSVTGNYGYTF. The CDR3 DNA sequence: TGTGCCAGCAGTTCCGTGACAGGAAACTATGGCTACACCTTC. The rearrangement uses TRBV28 and TRBJ1-2, with D tentatively TRBD1 (6 bases). The CDR3 runs 14 residues. The V end was cut by 4 bases, the J end by 2 bases, with 11 bases between. CDR1 and CDR2 (germline): MDHEN, SYDVKM.

The J gene is TRBJ2-1, the V gene TRBV6-5; 8 bases map to TRBD2. V shed 7 bases, J shed 3 bases, and the junction held 5 bases outside the gene matches. Germline-derived CDR1 and CDR2 are MNHEY and SVGAGI. The CDR3 covers 14 residues. The DNA of the CDR3 is TGTGCCAGCACTATACTAGCGGACTACAATGAGCAGTTCTTC. It specifies CASTILADYNEQFF.

V gene TRBV7-9 combines with J gene TRBJ2-2, with a weak D call TRBD1 (6 bases). CDR1 SEHNR and CDR2 FQNEAQ come from the germline V gene (reference sequence). There are 13 residues in the CDR3. Trimming cost V 5 bases and J 6 bases, with 10 bases left between them. Here the CDR3 DNA reads TGTGCCAGCAGCCTACAGGGCTCCGGGGAGCTGTTTTTT. This sequence encodes CASSLQGSGELFF.

Written as DNA, the CDR3 is TGTGCCAGCAGTGGGGGGGCTCCTAACTATGGCTACACCTTC. Amino acid sequence: CASSGGAPNYGYTF. This chain links TRBV3-1 (or the pseudogene TRBV3-2) with TRBJ1-2, with a weak D call TRBD1 (6 bases). In germline, CDR1 is LGHDT, CDR2 YNNKEL (reference sequence). Trimming stripped 6 bases from V and 0 bases from J, with 11 bases between. This CDR3 has 14 residues.

This chain connects TRBV7-7 to TRBJ2-1, with 7 nucleotides matching TRBD1. Germline V gene sequence: CDR1 SSHAT, CDR2 FNYEAQ (reference sequence). This CDR3 is built from 15 residues. V dropped 5 bases and J dropped 1; count of bases not matched to a gene: 5. The CDR3 coding sequence is TGTGCCAGCAGCCTAAACAGGGGATCCTACAATGAGCAGTTCTTC. Translating it yields CASSLNRGSYNEQFF.